This T cell receptor beta chain was recorded in a study of tumor-infiltrating lymphocytes in localized non-small cell lung cancer. Regarding this clone: Its specificity is unknown. Other DNA sequences in the sample encode the same CDR3.

Study conclusions and caveats: Technical variation could not be separated from intratumor heterogeneity here. Tumor T-cell fraction from TCR sequencing was not associated with recurrence-free survival (p = 0.61). Not all patients were TCR sequenced, owing to tissue quantity.

TCRdb's copy holds only in-frame clones and misses some; the assay was immunoSEQ multiplex PCR. The repertoire holds about 16,000 clones, with 65% to 85% as singletons. Germline V gene data show CDR1 as SGHNT and CDR2 as YENEEA. V dropped 5 bases and J dropped 0 bases, with 9 bases sitting between them. The CDR3 length is 14 residues. The sequence was collected from a human donor with non-small cell lung cancer. The V and J genes are TRBV11-3 and TRBJ2-3; D remains unclear. The sequenced sample consisted of lung tumor tissue. The DNA for the CDR3 is TGTGCCAGCAGCCTGACGTCTAGCACAGATACGCAGTATTTT. Translation gives CASSLTSSTDTQYF. Supplemented by reference TRBV11-3 and TRBJ2-3, the full variable domain reads EAGVVQSPRYKIIEKKQPVAFWCNPISGHNTLYWYLQNLGQGPELLIRYENEEAVDDSQLPKDRFSAERLKGVDSTLKIQPAELGDSAVYLCASSLTSSTDTQYFGPGTRLTVL.